Shown below are 22 T cell receptor beta chains from a single sample sequenced in a study of tumor and adjacent non-tumor tissue in lung cancer. The template was RNA from unsorted bulk tissue. A modified ARM-PCR protocol with three rounds of nested PCR amplified TCRbeta. TCRdb fed the multiplex PCR reads into MiXCR, producing one record per CDR3 protein. The data hold tens of thousands of distinct CDR3 sequences, with about 60% observed a single time. Sample: lung tumor tissue. These receptors all come from a man between 50 and 59 years old with non-small cell lung cancer.

This clonotype occurred once. A junction end diverges from the germline sequence, so it may reflect a read error. This chain uses TRBV4-1 with TRBJ1-2, with unresolved D. Germline loops: CDR1 MGHRA, CDR2 YSYEKL. The length of the CDR3 is 14 residues. CDR3 loop: CAGSQKRGSQGYTF. The CDR3 DNA reads TGCGCCGGCAGCCAAAAGCGGGGTAGTCAGGGCTACACCTTC.

With regard to this clonotype: Mismatch with germline at one junction end may stem from a read error. This chain links TRBV12-3 or TRBV12-4 with TRBJ1-1; D remains unclear. This CDR3 contains 13 residues. CDR3: CASSFGKNTEAFF. CDR3 nucleotides: TGTGCCAGCAGTTTCGGGAAGAACACAGAAGCTTTCTTT.

A remark on this clonotype: The junction departs from the called germline gene at one end, perhaps through a read error. The chain recombines TRBV11-3 with TRBJ2-1; D gene unclear. The CDR3 covers 15 residues. Germline lookup yields CDR1 SGHNT and CDR2 YENEEA. The CDR3 spells CASSLERRSRDEHFF. For the CDR3, the DNA is TGTGCCAGCAGTCTCGAAAGGCGGTCCCGCGATGAGCACTTCTTC.

As regards this clonotype: Sequence at one end of the junction differs from germline and may be a read error. The chain joins TRBV28 to TRBJ2-1; D unresolved. In germline, CDR1 is MDHEN, CDR2 SYDVKM. The CDR3 has 13 residues. The chain's CDR3 is CASGLFSYIEQFF. The CDR3 DNA reads as TGTGCCAGCGGTTTATTTAGCTACATTGAGCAGTTCTTC.

This clonotype occurred a few times. The genes are TRBV7-9 and TRBJ2-1; 11 bases agree with TRBD2. The ends lost 4 bases at V and 4 bases at J; junction bases unmatched: 6. The CDR3 contains 16 residues. CDR1 is SEHNR and CDR2 is FQNEAQ in the germline V gene (reference sequence). CDR3 sequence (DNA): TGTGCCAGCAGCTGGGGACTAGCGGAACCGTACAATGAGCAGTTCTTC. Protein product: CASSWGLAEPYNEQFF. Drawing the rest from reference TRBV7-9 and TRBJ2-1, the complete variable domain is DTGVSQNPRHKITKRGQNVTFRCDPISEHNRLYWYRQTLGQGPEFLTYFQNEAQLEKSRLLSDRFSAERPKGSFSTLEIQRTEQGDSAMYLCASSWGLAEPYNEQFFGPGTRLTVL.

Details on this clonotype: The junction departs from the called germline gene at one end, perhaps through a read error. The J gene is TRBJ2-5, the V gene TRBV29-1; TRBD2 agrees at 8 bases. Germline-derived CDR1 and CDR2 are SQVTM and ANQGSEA. This CDR3 comprises 15 residues. CDR3 in DNA: TGCAGCGGTGGGCGGCCCAGCGGGAGCCGGGAGACCCAGTACTTT. Protein: CSGGRPSGSRETQYF. Based on the CDR3 plus reference TRBV29-1 and TRBJ2-5, the full variable domain is SAVISQKPSRDICQRGTSLTIQCQVDSQVTMMFWYRQQPGQSLTLIATANQGSEATYESGFVIDKFPISRPNLTFSTLTVSNMSPEDSSIYLCSGGRPSGSRETQYFGPGTRLLVL.

The chain links TRBV5-5 to TRBJ1-4; 8 bases fit TRBD1. The CDR3 runs 15 residues. The germline gives CDR1 SGHKS, CDR2 YYEKEE (reference sequence). The V segment lost 4 bases and the J segment 4 bases; nucleotides outside the gene matches: 6. The CDR3 nucleotides read TGTGCCAGCAGCCTAGGGGACAGGCATAATGAAAAACTGTTTTTT. Its protein is CASSLGDRHNEKLFF.

The gene calls are TRBV4-1 and TRBJ1-1; 8 bases are a match to TRBD1. Germline CDR1 is MGHRA and CDR2 is YSYEKL. V lost 4 bases, J lost 2 bases, and 9 bases stayed unmatched. The CDR3 sequence is 16 residues long. CDR3 sequence reads: CASSPGQVLINTEAFF. The CDR3 nucleotides read TGCGCCAGCAGCCCGGGACAGGTCCTTATAAACACTGAAGCTTTCTTT.

Comments on this clonotype: The junction shows a germline mismatch at one end, possibly a read error. The chain couples TRBV5-5 to TRBJ2-7, with D unresolved. Germline V gene sequence: CDR1 SGHKS, CDR2 YYEKEE (reference sequence). This CDR3 comprises 12 residues. The CDR3 here is CTSSMVGYEQYF. CDR3 nucleotides: TGTACCAGCAGCATGGTGGGCTACGAGCAGTATTTC.

About this clonotype: A clone one base away is much larger, so this may be a read error. V and J are TRBV6-1 and TRBJ2-1; the match to TRBD1 covers 10 bases. Germline lookup yields CDR1 MNHNS and CDR2 SASEGT. This CDR3 comprises 15 residues. The CDR3 nucleotides read TGTGCCAGCAGGGACAGGGGGTTCTCCTACAATGGGCAGTTCTTC. Its translation: CASRDRGFSYNGQFF.

Remarks on this clonotype: At one end the junction does not follow the germline gene, possibly because of a read error. The rearrangement uses TRBV11-3 and TRBJ2-1, with D perhaps given as TRBD1 or TRBD2 (5 bases each). The CDR3 loop spans 15 amino acids. CDR1 and CDR2 (germline): SGHNT, YENEEA. This CDR3 is CTSSLGSGSGNEQFF. The DNA for the CDR3 is TGTACCAGCAGCTTAGGCTCAGGGAGCGGCAATGAGCAGTTCTTC.

For this clonotype: Compared with germline, one end of the junction differs, possibly owing to a read error. The chain uses TRBV6-2 or TRBV6-3 and TRBJ2-1; the match to TRBD2 covers 10 bases. The CDR3 extends over 15 amino acids. The V gene's germline CDR1 is MNHEY and CDR2 SVGEGT. The CDR3 here is CASTPRASGGNEQLF. CDR3 sequence (DNA): TGTGCCAGCACTCCCCGGGCTAGCGGGGGCAATGAGCAGCTCTTC.

This clonotype has only a few counts. A much bigger clone sits one base away, suggesting this may be a read error. The chain joins TRBV4-2 to TRBJ2-7; D is ambiguous. Germline V gene data show CDR1 as LGHNA and CDR2 as YNFKEQ. The CDR3 is 14 residues long. CDR3 sequence (DNA): TGTGCCAACAGCCAAGCACTACCGGACTACGAGCAGTACTTC. It encodes CANSQALPDYEQYF.

A single count supports this clonotype. A read error may be the cause here, since a much bigger clone is one base away. The J gene is TRBJ2-7, the V gene TRBV11-2, with 12 nucleotides matching TRBD1. Germline V gives CDR1 SGHAT, CDR2 FQNNGV. The CDR3 extends over 17 amino acids. CDR3 in DNA: TGTGCCAGCAGTCTAGGGACAGGGGGCTTTAGCTCCTACGAGCAGAACTTC. Its translation is CASSLGTGGFSSYEQNF.

With regard to this clonotype: This may arise from a read error, as a much more abundant clone is one base away. The chain combines TRBV14 with TRBJ1-1; the D is unclear. Germline CDR1 is SGHDN and CDR2 is FVKESK. Between the trimmed V and J ends, which lost 7 bases and 4 bases, there was a span of 16 bases. The CDR3 loop spans 14 amino acids. CDR3 bases: TGTGCCAGCAACGAAGAGGCGCGGGGCACTGAAGCTTTCTTT. Translation gives CASNEEARGTEAFF.

Many counts were recorded for this clonotype. J is TRBJ2-7 and V is TRBV28, with TRBD2 as a possible D gene (6 bases). V shed 5 bases and J shed 4 bases, with 18 bases lying between them. Germline V lookup: CDR1 MDHEN, CDR2 SYDVKM. This CDR3 spans 15 amino acids. CDR3 loop: CASSAPSVVFYEQYF. The CDR3 DNA sequence: TGTGCCAGCAGTGCTCCTAGCGTAGTGTTTTACGAGCAGTACTTC.

Note on this clonotype: Being one base from a much bigger clone, this may be a read error. J is TRBJ1-1 and V is TRBV12-3 or TRBV12-4, with D uncertain. The CDR3 loop spans 13 amino acids. V lost 3 bases and J lost 5, with 10 bases in between. The CDR3 coding sequence is TGTGCCAGCAGTTTGTACTGGGCGACTGAAGCTTTCTTT. This codes for CASSLYWATEAFF.

As to this clonotype: A read error may produce the germline difference seen at one junction end. V is TRBV6-2 or TRBV6-3 and J is TRBJ2-3; 11 positions agree with TRBD2. The CDR3 has 19 residues. Germline lookup yields CDR1 MNHEY and CDR2 SVGEGT. The CDR3 loop is CAISALAGDAGVEADTQYF. Written as DNA, the CDR3 is TGTGCCATCAGTGCACTAGCGGGGGACGCCGGCGTGGAAGCCGATACGCAGTATTTT.

This clonotype was seen many times. The J gene is TRBJ1-3, the V gene TRBV29-1; D gene uncertain. Germline lookup yields CDR1 SQVTM and CDR2 ANQGSEA. V gave up 5 bases and J gave up 0 bases, with 20 bases separating them. This CDR3 is 17 amino acids long. Written as DNA, the CDR3 is TGCAGCGTTAGGACTAGGCCTCACCAGCCCTCTGGAAACACCATATATTTT. Translated: CSVRTRPHQPSGNTIYF. The complete variable domain, with remaining parts taken from reference TRBV29-1 and TRBJ1-3, reads SAVISQKPSRDICQRGTSLTIQCQVDSQVTMMFWYRQQPGQSLTLIATANQGSEATYESGFVIDKFPISRPNLTFSTLTVSNMSPEDSSIYLCSVRTRPHQPSGNTIYFGEGSWLTVV.

J is TRBJ2-7 and V is TRBV7-8; TRBD2 is a possible D gene (6 bases). V lost 1 base and J 10 bases, leaving 26 bases between the germline ends. Germline V gene sequence: CDR1 SGHVS, CDR2 FQNEAQ. The CDR3 totals 17 residues. The CDR3 sequence is CASSLGDRDWVSYVQYF. CDR3 bases: TGTGCCAGCAGCTTAGGCGACCGGGACTGGGTCTCCTACGTACAGTACTTC.

With respect to this clonotype: One end of the junction does not line up with germline, which may come from a read error. The rearrangement uses TRBV28 and TRBJ2-7; 11 nucleotides line up with TRBD2. Germline V gene data show CDR1 as MDHEN and CDR2 as SYDVKM. The CDR3 spans 16 residues. In DNA, the CDR3 is TGTACCAGCAGTTCCTTGACTAGCGGGAAACGCTACAAGCAGTACTTC. It specifies CTSSSLTSGKRYKQYF.

On this clonotype itself: Given the absence of the conserved phenylalanine or tryptophan at the CDR3 end, a read error is likely. CDR3 region: CTSSPGIGDEAFV. The CDR3 DNA sequence: TGTACCAGCAGCCCCGGGATAGGGGATGAAGCTTTCGTT. The chain uses TRBV11-1 and TRBJ1-1, with D possibly matching TRBD1 (5 bases). Germline CDR1 is SGHAT and CDR2 is FQDESV (reference sequence). CDR3 length: 13 amino acids.